This TCR beta chain was documented in a study of beta chain features in type 1 diabetes. Study results and limitations: For patients, the naive, central memory and Treg TCRB repertoires appeared more alike than for healthy donors. A pattern of fewer insertions and more deletions at VDJ junctions was seen in type 1 diabetes patients.

Expressed TCRB transcripts were sequenced after all isolated RNA was converted to cDNA. Average reads for naive, central memory and regulatory T cell samples were about 4 million. Using immunoSEQ multiplex PCR, the repertoire was profiled, and TCRdb retains in-frame clones only, with some absent. The sample includes about 900,000 clones, around a sixth of them seen just once. This clone showed up many times. Its antigen remains unidentified. Sorted CD4+ subsets: naive, central memory, regulatory, stem cell-like memory (CD45RO/CCR7/CD25/CD127/CD95/CD27 panel). This CDR3 region has 15 residues. V was shortened by 2 bases and J by 3 bases, with 14 bases between the two germline ends.

This sequence was found in a woman aged 18-29 years in good health. The V call is TRBV23-1, the J call TRBJ2-7; D is possibly TRBD1 (6 bases). TRBV23-1 is designated an ORF whose function remains uncertain. The specimen sequenced was naive CD4+ T cells from blood. DNA of the CDR3: TGCGCCAGCAGTCAAGTCCGGAGCAGGGGCTACGAGCAGTACTTC. Its translation: CASSQVRSRGYEQYF.